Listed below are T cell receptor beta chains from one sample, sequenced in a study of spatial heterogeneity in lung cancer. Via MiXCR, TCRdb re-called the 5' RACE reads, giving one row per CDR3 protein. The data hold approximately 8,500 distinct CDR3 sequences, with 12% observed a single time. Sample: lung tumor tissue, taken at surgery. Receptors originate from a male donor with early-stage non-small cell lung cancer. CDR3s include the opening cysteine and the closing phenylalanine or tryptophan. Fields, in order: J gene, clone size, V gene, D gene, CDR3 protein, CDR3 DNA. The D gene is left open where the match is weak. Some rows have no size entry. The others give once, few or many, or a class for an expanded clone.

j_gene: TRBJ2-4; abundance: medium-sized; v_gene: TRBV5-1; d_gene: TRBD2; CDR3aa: CASSLVTSGVQAIAKNIQYF; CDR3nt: TGCGCCAGCAGCTTGGTGACTAGCGGGGTTCAGGCGATTGCCAAAAACATTCAGTACTTC
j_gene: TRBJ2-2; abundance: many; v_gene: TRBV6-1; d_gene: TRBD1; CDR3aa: CATRAGTGATGELFF; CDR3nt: TGTGCCACCCGGGCCGGGACAGGGGCCACCGGGGAGCTGTTTTTT
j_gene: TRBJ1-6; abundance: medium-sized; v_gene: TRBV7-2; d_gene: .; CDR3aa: CASSFGNQYNSPLHF; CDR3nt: TGTGCCAGCAGCTTTGGAAATCAGTATAATTCACCCCTCCACTTT
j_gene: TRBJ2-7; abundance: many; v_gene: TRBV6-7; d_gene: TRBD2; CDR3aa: CASSYGTSESYEQYF; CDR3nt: TGTGCCAGCAGTTACGGGACTAGCGAATCCTACGAGCAGTACTTC
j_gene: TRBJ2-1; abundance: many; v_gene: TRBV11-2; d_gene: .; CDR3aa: CASSRAPEQFF; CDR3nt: TGTGCCAGCAGCCGGGCACCTGAGCAGTTCTTC
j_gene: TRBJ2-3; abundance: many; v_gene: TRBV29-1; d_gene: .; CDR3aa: CSVVVFADTQYF; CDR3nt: TGCAGCGTTGTGGTTTTCGCAGATACGCAGTATTTT
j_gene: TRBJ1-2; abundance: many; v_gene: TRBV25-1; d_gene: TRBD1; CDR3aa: CASSDSGQGKVYGYTF; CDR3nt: TGTGCCAGCAGTGATTCGGGACAGGGGAAAGTCTATGGCTACACCTTC
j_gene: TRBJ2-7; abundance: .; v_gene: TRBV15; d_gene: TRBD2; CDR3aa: CATSSLAGGSSYEQYF; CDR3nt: TGTGCCACCAGCAGTTTAGCGGGAGGGAGCTCCTACGAGCAGTACTTC
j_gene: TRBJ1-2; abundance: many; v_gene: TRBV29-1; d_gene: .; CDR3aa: CSVEDRENYGYTF; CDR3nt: TGCAGCGTTGAAGATCGGGAGAACTATGGCTACACCTTC
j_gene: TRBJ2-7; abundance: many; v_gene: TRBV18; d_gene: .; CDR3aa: CASSLKPTGTASSYEQYF; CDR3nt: TGTGCCAGCTCACTCAAACCGACCGGGACCGCGAGCTCCTACGAGCAGTACTTC
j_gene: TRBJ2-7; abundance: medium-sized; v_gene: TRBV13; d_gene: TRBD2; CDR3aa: CASSFGPLAGGSYEQYF; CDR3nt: TGTGCCAGCAGCTTCGGCCCACTAGCGGGAGGAAGCTACGAGCAGTACTTC
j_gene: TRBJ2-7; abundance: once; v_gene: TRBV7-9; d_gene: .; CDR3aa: CASSFRETAEQYF; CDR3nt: TGTGCCAGCAGCTTCCGAGAGACAGCCGAGCAGTACTTC
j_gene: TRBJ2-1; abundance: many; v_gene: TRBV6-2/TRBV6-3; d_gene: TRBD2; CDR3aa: CASCRWGGNEQFF; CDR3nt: TGTGCCAGCTGTCGATGGGGGGGGAATGAGCAGTTCTTC
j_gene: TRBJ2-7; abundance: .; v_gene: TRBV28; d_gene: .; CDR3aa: CATQEQWAYEQYF; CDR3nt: TGTGCCACCCAAGAGCAGTGGGCCTACGAGCAGTACTTC
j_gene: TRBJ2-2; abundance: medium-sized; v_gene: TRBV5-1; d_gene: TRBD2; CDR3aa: CASSLVASGRANTGELFF; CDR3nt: TGCGCCAGCAGCTTGGTTGCTAGCGGGAGGGCGAACACCGGGGAGCTGTTTTTT
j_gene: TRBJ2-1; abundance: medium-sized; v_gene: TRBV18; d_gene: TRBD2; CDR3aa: CASSLGGGLADEQFF; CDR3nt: TGTGCCAGCTCTCTCGGCGGAGGACTAGCCGATGAGCAGTTCTTC
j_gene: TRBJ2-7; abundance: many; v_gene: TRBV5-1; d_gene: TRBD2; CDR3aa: CASSTGLAGREYF; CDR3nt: TGCGCCAGCAGCACGGGACTAGCGGGACGGGAGTACTTC
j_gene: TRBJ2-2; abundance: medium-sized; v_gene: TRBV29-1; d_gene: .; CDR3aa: CSGLNTGELFF; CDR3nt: TGCAGCGGCCTAAACACCGGGGAGCTGTTTTTT
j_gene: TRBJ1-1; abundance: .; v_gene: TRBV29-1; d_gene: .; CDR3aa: CSAGGGLNTEAFF; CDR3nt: TGCAGCGCCGGCGGGGGTCTGAACACTGAAGCTTTCTTT
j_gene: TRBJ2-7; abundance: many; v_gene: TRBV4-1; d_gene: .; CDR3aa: CASSQDPSGVYEQYF; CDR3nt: TGCGCCAGCAGCCAAGATCCCTCGGGCGTGTACGAGCAGTACTTC
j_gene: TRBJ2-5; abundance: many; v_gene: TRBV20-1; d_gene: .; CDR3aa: CSTRGNEETQYF; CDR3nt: TGCAGCACCCGTGGGAATGAGGAGACCCAGTACTTC
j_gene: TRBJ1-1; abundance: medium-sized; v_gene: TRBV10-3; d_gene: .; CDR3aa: CAIRAGTVPPEAFF; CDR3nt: TGTGCCATCAGAGCCGGGACGGTCCCCCCTGAAGCTTTCTTT
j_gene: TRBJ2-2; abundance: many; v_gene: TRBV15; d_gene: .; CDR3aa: CATSRDPSRTGELFF; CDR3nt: TGTGCCACCAGCAGAGACCCAAGTAGAACCGGGGAGCTGTTTTTT
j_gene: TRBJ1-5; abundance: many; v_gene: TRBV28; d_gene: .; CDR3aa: CASSFARRISNQPQHF; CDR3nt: TGTGCCAGCAGTTTTGCGCGGCGGATTAGCAATCAGCCCCAGCATTTT
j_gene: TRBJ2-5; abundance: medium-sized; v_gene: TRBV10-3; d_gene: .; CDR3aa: CATAGLQETQYF; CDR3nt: TGTGCCACCGCCGGCCTCCAAGAGACCCAGTACTTC
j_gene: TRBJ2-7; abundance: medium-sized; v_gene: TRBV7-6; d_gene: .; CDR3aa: CASSLGPRNEQYF; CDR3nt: TGTGCCAGCAGCTTAGGTCCAAGGAACGAGCAGTACTTC
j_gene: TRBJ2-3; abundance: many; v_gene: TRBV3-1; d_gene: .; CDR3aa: CASSQTGADTDTQYF; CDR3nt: TGTGCCAGCAGCCAGACGGGAGCGGACACAGATACGCAGTATTTT
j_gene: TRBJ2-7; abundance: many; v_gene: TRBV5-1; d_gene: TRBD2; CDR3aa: CASSPSPPGLPNYEQYF; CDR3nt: TGCGCCAGCAGCCCAAGCCCTCCGGGACTACCCAACTACGAGCAGTACTTC
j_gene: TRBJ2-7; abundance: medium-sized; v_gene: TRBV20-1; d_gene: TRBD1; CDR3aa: CSARAEDRGPPYEQYF; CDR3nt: TGCAGTGCTAGAGCCGAGGACAGGGGACCCCCCTACGAGCAGTACTTC
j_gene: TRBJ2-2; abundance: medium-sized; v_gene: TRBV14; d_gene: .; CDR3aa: CASSQDGLFYPGELFF; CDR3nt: TGTGCCAGCAGCCAAGATGGGCTGTTTTATCCCGGGGAGCTGTTTTTT
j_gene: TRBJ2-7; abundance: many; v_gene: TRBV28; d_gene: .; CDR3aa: CASSFASADEQYF; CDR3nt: TGTGCCAGCAGTTTTGCTAGCGCCGACGAGCAGTACTTC
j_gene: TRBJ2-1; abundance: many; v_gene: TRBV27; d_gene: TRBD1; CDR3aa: CASRSQDRGPYNEQFF; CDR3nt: TGTGCCAGCAGATCGCAGGACAGGGGTCCCTACAATGAGCAGTTCTTC
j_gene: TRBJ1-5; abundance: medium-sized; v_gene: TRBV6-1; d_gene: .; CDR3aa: CASSEQQNQPQHF; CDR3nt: TGTGCCAGCAGTGAACAGCAGAATCAGCCCCAGCATTTT
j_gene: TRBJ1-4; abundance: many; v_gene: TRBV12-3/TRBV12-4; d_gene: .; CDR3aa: CASSLARGVSTNEKLFF; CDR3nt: TGTGCCAGCAGTTTAGCGCGAGGAGTCTCAACTAATGAAAAACTGTTTTTT
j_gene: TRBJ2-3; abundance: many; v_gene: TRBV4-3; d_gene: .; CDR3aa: CASSQDEVLTPATTDTQYF; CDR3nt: TGCGCCAGCAGCCAAGATGAGGTCCTAACGCCCGCGACCACAGATACGCAGTATTTT
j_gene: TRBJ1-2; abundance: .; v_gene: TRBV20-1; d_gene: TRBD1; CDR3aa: CSARTGQGAGYGYTF; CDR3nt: TGCAGTGCTAGAACCGGACAGGGGGCAGGCTATGGCTACACCTTC
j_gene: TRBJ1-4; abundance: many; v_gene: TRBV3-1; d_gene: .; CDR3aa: CASSQLGSGLEKLFF; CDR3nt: TGTGCCAGCAGCCAGTTGGGATCAGGGTTGGAAAAACTGTTTTTT
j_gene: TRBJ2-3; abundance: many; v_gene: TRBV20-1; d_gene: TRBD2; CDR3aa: CSARDHQRGSTDTQYF; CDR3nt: TGCAGTGCTAGAGATCACCAGCGGGGTAGCACAGATACGCAGTATTTT
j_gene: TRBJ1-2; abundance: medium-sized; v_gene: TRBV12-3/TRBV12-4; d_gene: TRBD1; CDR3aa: CASGQGDYGYTF; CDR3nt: TGTGCCAGCGGACAGGGCGACTATGGCTACACCTTC
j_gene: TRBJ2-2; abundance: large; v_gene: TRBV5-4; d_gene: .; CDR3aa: CASSSWDKTNTGELFF; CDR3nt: TGTGCCAGCAGCTCCTGGGACAAAACGAACACCGGGGAGCTGTTTTTT
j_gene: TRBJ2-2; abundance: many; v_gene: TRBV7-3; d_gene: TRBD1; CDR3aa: CASSLSPQVGTGDYCGELFF; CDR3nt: TGTGCCAGCAGCTTATCCCCACAAGTCGGGACAGGGGACTATTGCGGGGAGCTGTTTTTT
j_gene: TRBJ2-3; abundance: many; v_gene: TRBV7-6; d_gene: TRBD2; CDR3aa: CASSQPKLAGIGTQYF; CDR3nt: TGTGCCAGCAGCCAACCTAAATTAGCGGGAATCGGTACGCAGTATTTT
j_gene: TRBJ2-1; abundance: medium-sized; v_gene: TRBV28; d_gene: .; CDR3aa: CASSFGGTDNEQFF; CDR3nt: TGTGCCAGCAGTTTCGGGGGAACCGACAATGAGCAGTTCTTC
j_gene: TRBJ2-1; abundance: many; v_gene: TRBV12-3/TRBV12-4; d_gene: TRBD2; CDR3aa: CASSLGLGTLYNEQFF; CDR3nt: TGTGCCAGCAGCCTAGGACTAGGGACCCTTTACAATGAGCAGTTCTTC
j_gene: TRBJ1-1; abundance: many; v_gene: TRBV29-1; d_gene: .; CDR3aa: CSVERGNTEAFF; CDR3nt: TGCAGCGTTGAACGCGGCAACACTGAAGCTTTCTTT
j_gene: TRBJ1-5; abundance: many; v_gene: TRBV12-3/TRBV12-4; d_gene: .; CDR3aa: CASSFGPGQPQHF; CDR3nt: TGTGCCAGCAGTTTTGGGCCCGGTCAGCCCCAGCATTTT
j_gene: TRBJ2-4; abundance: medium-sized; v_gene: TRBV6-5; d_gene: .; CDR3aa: CATARGNIQYF; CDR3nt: TGTGCCACCGCGAGGGGGAACATTCAGTACTTC
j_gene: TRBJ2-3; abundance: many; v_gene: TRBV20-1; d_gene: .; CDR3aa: CSSYPGGDTDTQYF; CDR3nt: TGCAGTTCCTACCCAGGGGGGGATACAGATACGCAGTATTTT
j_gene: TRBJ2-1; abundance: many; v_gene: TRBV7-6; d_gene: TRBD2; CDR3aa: CASSRSGATTSGNNEQFF; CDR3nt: TGTGCCAGCAGCCGAAGCGGTGCAACGACTAGCGGCAACAATGAGCAGTTCTTC